This T cell receptor beta chain appears in the sequencing data of a study of vaccination effects on CD4 cells after COVID-19. Background on the study: All participants had two doses of either the BNT162b2 or mRNA-1273 vaccine.

Whole-study results and caveats: Infection- and vaccine-induced clones contracted markedly late after vaccination.

As regards this clone: As yet, its antigen is unknown.

Within the ViraFEST assay, antigen-specific CD4+ T cells underwent expansion with viral peptide pools prior to sequencing. Investigators separated out CD4+ T cells once 10 days of culture had passed. The healthy vaccine recipients, who had no prior SARS-CoV-2 infection, showed negative nucleocapsid antibodies. The culture medium for two million PBMC per well included roughly 10 IU/ml IL-2 and roughly 10 ug/ml peptides. Trimming took 8 bases from V and 2 from J; bases not matched to a gene: 5. Germline V gene sequence: CDR1 MNHEY, CDR2 SVGAGI. The length of the CDR3 is 13 residues. This table comes from immunoSEQ multiplex PCR, and its TCRdb copy is limited to in-frame clones, with some not included. The table has about 20,000 clones, roughly three quarters seen once.

The sequence derives from a human donor who received a COVID-19 vaccine. V usage is TRBV6-5 and J usage is TRBJ1-2; 7 nucleotides align to TRBD1. This sample comprised CD4+ T cells from PBMCs cultured with HCoV-NL63 spike peptides, obtained before COVID-19 vaccination. CDR3 sequence reads: CASGDRANYGYTF. In DNA, the CDR3 is TGTGCCAGCGGCGACAGGGCCAACTATGGCTACACCTTC.